Included here is one TCR beta chain sequence, with context. From germline, CDR1 is SGDLS and CDR2 YYNGEE. Trimming removed 0 bases from V and 1 base from J; junction bases left unmatched: 0. There are 16 residues in the CDR3. TCRdb reprocessed the RT-PCR reads with MiXCR, giving one entry per CDR3 protein. Of about 680,000 distinct CDR3 sequences in the sample, 11% to 15% are singletons; the top ten hold just over 3.5%. This TCR came from a female donor in good health, serving as a healthy control. The J gene is TRBJ2-5, the V gene TRBV9, with 13 bases lining up with TRBD2. Sequenced sample: memory CD4+ T cells from blood. The CDR3 DNA is TGTGCCAGCAGCGTAGGGACTAGCGGGGGCCAAGAGACCCAGTACTTC. Amino acids: CASSVGTSGGQETQYF.